Listed below are T cell receptor beta chains from one sample, sequenced in a study of shared clonotypes between healthy human individuals. Assay used: immunoSEQ multiplex PCR; TCRdb lists only in-frame clones, some missing. The table lists 1,500,000 or so clones, roughly 95% of them singletons. Material: naive CD4+ T cells sorted from blood. The receptor source for this set is a young man in good health. The CDR3 runs from the conserved cysteine through the conserved F or W. A D gene is named only where the DNA matches it firmly. Clone size, where shown, is once, few, many, or a class for clones that have expanded.

d_gene	v_gene	j_gene	abundance	CDR3nt	CDR3aa
.	TRBV27	TRBJ2-3	.	TGTGCCAGCCGTAACAGTTTCGCGCGCACAGATACGCAGTATTTT	CASRNSFARTDTQYF
.	TRBV6-5	TRBJ2-5	.	TGTGCCAGCAGTTACTCCAGGGTCGGGGAGACCCAGTACTTC	CASSYSRVGETQYF
.	TRBV30	TRBJ1-4	once	TGTGCCTGGAGTGTACGGGGGGATGCAACTAATGAAAAACTGTTTTTT	CAWSVRGDATNEKLFF
.	TRBV10-1	TRBJ2-7	.	TGCGCCAGCAATCGTATTCAGACGGGCGAGCAGTACTTC	CASNRIQTGEQYF
.	TRBV10-3	TRBJ1-4	once	TGTGCCATCAGTGATCTGGGAGGGAATGAAAAACTGTTTTTT	CAISDLGGNEKLFF
TRBD1	TRBV5-4	TRBJ2-5	.	TGTGCCAGCAGCTTGGGAGGACAGGGGCAAGAGACCCAGTACTTC	CASSLGGQGQETQYF
.	TRBV15	TRBJ1-5	.	TGTGCCACCAGCAGAGATTTTCTCGGTCCGGTGGGCAATCAGCCCCAGCATTTT	CATSRDFLGPVGNQPQHF
TRBD2	TRBV6-5	TRBJ2-2	.	TGTGCCAGCAGTTCTCGACTAGCGGTGAACACCGGGGAGCTGTTTTTT	CASSSRLAVNTGELFF
.	TRBV29-1	TRBJ1-1	.	TGCAGCGTTGAGACCGGACGGGCTTTCTTT	CSVETGRAFF
.	TRBV6-5	TRBJ2-2	.	TGTGCCAGCAGTTACTCCACCCCCCGGCTATCCGGGGAGCTGTTTTTT	CASSYSTPRLSGELFF
.	TRBV19	TRBJ2-2	.	TGTGCCAGTAGTAACACCGGGACTTACCCCACCGGGGAGCTGTTTTTT	CASSNTGTYPTGELFF
.	TRBV6-6	TRBJ2-7	.	TGTGCCAGCAGTTACAGGTTCTACGAGCAGTACTTC	CASSYRFYEQYF
.	TRBV7-2	TRBJ1-1	.	TGTGCCAGCAGCAGGGTTTGGGGGAGCGACACTGAAGCTTTCTTT	CASSRVWGSDTEAFF
.	TRBV28	TRBJ2-3	.	TGTGCCAGCAGTATCCTACAGGGGGGGGCAGATACGCAGTATTTT	CASSILQGGADTQYF
TRBD2	TRBV5-6	TRBJ2-3	.	TGTGCCAGCAGCTTGGTGAAACTAGCGGCCGATACGCAGTATTTT	CASSLVKLAADTQYF
.	TRBV28	TRBJ1-5	once	TGTGCCATGTCTGGGCGGGATCAGCCCCAGCATTTT	CAMSGRDQPQHF
.	TRBV7-2	TRBJ2-1	.	TGTGCCAGCAGAGAACAGAATGAGCAGTTCTTC	CASREQNEQFF
.	TRBV14	TRBJ2-1	.	TGTGCCAGCAGCCAAGTAACAAGCTCCTACAATGAGCAGTTCTTC	CASSQVTSSYNEQFF
.	TRBV5-1	TRBJ1-1	.	TGCGCCAGCAGCTTGGCGATACGCCCACCGAACACTGAAGCTTTCTTT	CASSLAIRPPNTEAFF
.	TRBV10-3	TRBJ2-7	once	TGTGCCATCAGTGAGTCCGGGACCTACGAGCAGTACTTC	CAISESGTYEQYF
.	TRBV27	TRBJ1-3	.	TGTGCCAGCAGTCCCTTTCACCGCGCCTCTGGAAACACCATATATTTT	CASSPFHRASGNTIYF
.	TRBV28	TRBJ2-7	.	TGTGCCAGCGGGCCCTACGAGCAGTACTTC	CASGPYEQYF
.	TRBV2	TRBJ1-2	once	TGTGCCAGCGGCGTAATAGGGGAGGATCGCTACACCTTC	CASGVIGEDRYTF
.	TRBV10-2	TRBJ1-2	.	TGCGCCAGCAGCCCCGTCCTCGAGGATGGCTACACCTTC	CASSPVLEDGYTF
.	TRBV15	TRBJ2-3	.	TGTGCCACCAGCAGCCAAGAGCAGGGAAGGACGCAGTATTTT	CATSSQEQGRTQYF
.	TRBV25-1	TRBJ2-7	.	TGTGCCAGCAAGGGGGTAGCGCACGAGCAGTACTTC	CASKGVAHEQYF
.	TRBV6-1	TRBJ1-4	.	TGTGCCAGCAGGTCAGGGGCCGGAATTAATGAAAAACTGTTTTTT	CASRSGAGINEKLFF
.	TRBV28	TRBJ1-4	.	TGTGCCAGCAGCCAAACACCTGAAAAACTGTTTTTT	CASSQTPEKLFF
.	TRBV27	TRBJ1-5	.	TGTGCCAGCAGTCCCATGTCGGAACTCGGCAGGGCCAATCAGCCCCAGCATTTT	CASSPMSELGRANQPQHF
.	TRBV7-2	TRBJ1-5	.	TGTGCCAGCAGCTTAGTCCCCCCAGGGATGAGTCAGCCCCAGCATTTT	CASSLVPPGMSQPQHF
TRBD1	TRBV7-9	TRBJ2-7	.	TGTGCCAGCAGCTCAGACAGGGTTGTCTACGAGCAGTACTTC	CASSSDRVVYEQYF
TRBD2	TRBV2	TRBJ2-1	.	TGTGCCAGCGATAACCCCGGGACTAGCGGGGAGCAGTTCTTC	CASDNPGTSGEQFF
.	TRBV7-8	TRBJ1-1	few	TGTGCCAGCAGCTTACTTAACACTGAAGCTTTCTTT	CASSLLNTEAFF
.	TRBV21-1	TRBJ1-4	.	TGTGCCAGCAGCGCTCGACAGCGGTCTAATGAAAAACTGTTTTTT	CASSARQRSNEKLFF
TRBD1	TRBV18	TRBJ1-5	.	TGTGCCAGCTCACCGAACAGGGGGCAGGGGCAGCCCCAGCATTTT	CASSPNRGQGQPQHF
TRBD2	TRBV11-2	TRBJ2-5	few	TGTGCCAGCAGCCCGGGACTAGCGGGAGAAGAGACCCAGTACTTC	CASSPGLAGEETQYF
TRBD1	TRBV18	TRBJ1-1	.	TGTGCCAGCTCAACCAACAGGGGGCTGGCCACTGAAGCTTTCTTT	CASSTNRGLATEAFF
TRBD2	TRBV19	TRBJ2-3	once	TGTGCCAGTAACTCAGCGGGAGAAGTGGCAGATACGCAGTATTTT	CASNSAGEVADTQYF
.	TRBV7-9	TRBJ1-1	.	TGTGCCAGCAGCTCCAGGAGGAACTTGCAAATGAACACTGAAGCTTTCTTT	CASSSRRNLQMNTEAFF
.	TRBV5-8	TRBJ2-3	.	TGTGCCAGCAGCTTGGACGCAGATACGCAGTATTTT	CASSLDADTQYF
TRBD2	TRBV18	TRBJ2-5	.	TGTGCCAGCTCACCGTTTTCGCTCCGGGAGGGCCGGAGAGAGACCCAGTACTTC	CASSPFSLREGRRETQYF
TRBD2	TRBV4-1	TRBJ2-3	.	TGCGCCAGCAGCCAAGTAAGGAGCGGGATGAGGAACACAGATACGCAGTATTTT	CASSQVRSGMRNTDTQYF
TRBD1	TRBV18	TRBJ1-4	.	TGTGCCAGCTCACGAGGGCAGCCGACAGGGAATGAAAAACTGTTTTTT	CASSRGQPTGNEKLFF
.	TRBV5-6	TRBJ1-2	once	TGTGCCAGCAGCCCGGACCATAACTATGGCTACACCTTC	CASSPDHNYGYTF
.	TRBV6-5	TRBJ2-7	once	TGTGCCAGCAGCCAGGGCAGGGGTAGAGGAGTCTACTTC	CASSQGRGRGVYF
.	TRBV4-2	TRBJ2-7	.	TGTGCCAGCAGCCAAGATCGGGGCTCCTACGAGCAGTACTTC	CASSQDRGSYEQYF
.	TRBV27	TRBJ1-1	once	TGTGCCAGCATCCCCGGAGGGAAGAACACTGAAGCTTTCTTT	CASIPGGKNTEAFF
.	TRBV29-1	TRBJ2-7	.	TGCAGCGTTGAGTTCGTATTCAACTCCGAGCAGTACTTC	CSVEFVFNSEQYF